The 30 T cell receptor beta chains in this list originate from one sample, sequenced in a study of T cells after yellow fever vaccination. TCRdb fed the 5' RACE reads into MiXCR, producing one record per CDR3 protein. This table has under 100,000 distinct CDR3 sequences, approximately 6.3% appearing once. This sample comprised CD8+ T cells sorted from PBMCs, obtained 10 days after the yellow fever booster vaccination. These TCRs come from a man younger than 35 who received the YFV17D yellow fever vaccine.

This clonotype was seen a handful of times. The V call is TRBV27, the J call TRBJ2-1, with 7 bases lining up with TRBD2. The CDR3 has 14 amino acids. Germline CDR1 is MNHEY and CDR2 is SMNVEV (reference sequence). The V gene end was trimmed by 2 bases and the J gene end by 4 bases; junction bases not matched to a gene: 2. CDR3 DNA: TGTGCCAGCAGTTTAGCGGGGGAATACAATGAGCAGTTCTTC. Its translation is CASSLAGEYNEQFF.

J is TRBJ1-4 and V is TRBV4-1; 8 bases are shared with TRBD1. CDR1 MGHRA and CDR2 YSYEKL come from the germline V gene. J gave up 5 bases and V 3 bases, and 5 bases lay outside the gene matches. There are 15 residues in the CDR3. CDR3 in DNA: TGCGCCAGCAGCCAGCAGGGGGCCCCAAATGAAAAACTGTTTTTT. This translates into CASSQQGAPNEKLFF.

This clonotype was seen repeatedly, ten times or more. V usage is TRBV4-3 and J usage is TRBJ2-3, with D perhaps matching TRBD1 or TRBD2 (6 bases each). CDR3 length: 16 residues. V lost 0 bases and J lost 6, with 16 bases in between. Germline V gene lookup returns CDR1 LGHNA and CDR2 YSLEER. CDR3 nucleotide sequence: TGCGCCAGCAGCCAAGATGCCCCAACAGGGAGGGATACGCAGTATTTT. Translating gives CASSQDAPTGRDTQYF.

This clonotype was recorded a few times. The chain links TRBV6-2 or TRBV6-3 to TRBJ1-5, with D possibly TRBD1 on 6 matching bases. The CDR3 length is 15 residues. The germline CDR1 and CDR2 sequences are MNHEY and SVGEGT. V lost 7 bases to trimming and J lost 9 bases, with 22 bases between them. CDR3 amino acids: CASTPGAGAPRPQHF. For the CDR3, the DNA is TGTGCCAGCACCCCGGGGGCGGGGGCCCCAAGGCCCCAGCATTTT.

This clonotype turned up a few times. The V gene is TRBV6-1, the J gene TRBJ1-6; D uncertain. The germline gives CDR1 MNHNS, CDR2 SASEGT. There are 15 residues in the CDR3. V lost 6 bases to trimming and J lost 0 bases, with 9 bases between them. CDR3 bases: TGTGCCAGCAGGGTTTGGGGCTCCTATAATTCACCCCTCCACTTT. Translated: CASRVWGSYNSPLHF.

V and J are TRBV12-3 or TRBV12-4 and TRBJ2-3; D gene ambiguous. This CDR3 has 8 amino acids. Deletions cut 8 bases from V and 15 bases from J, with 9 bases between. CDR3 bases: TGTGCCAGCCCCCCAGGATATTTT. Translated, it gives CASPPGYF.

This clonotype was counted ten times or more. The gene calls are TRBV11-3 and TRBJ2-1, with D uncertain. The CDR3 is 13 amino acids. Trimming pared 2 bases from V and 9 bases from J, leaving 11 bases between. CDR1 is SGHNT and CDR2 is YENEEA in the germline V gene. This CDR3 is CASSLSVSAEQFF. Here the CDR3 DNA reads TGTGCCAGCAGCTTAAGTGTGTCCGCTGAGCAGTTCTTC. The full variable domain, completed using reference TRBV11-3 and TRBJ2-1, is EAGVVQSPRYKIIEKKQPVAFWCNPISGHNTLYWYLQNLGQGPELLIRYENEEAVDDSQLPKDRFSAERLKGVDSTLKIQPAELGDSAVYLCASSLSVSAEQFFGPGTRLTVL.

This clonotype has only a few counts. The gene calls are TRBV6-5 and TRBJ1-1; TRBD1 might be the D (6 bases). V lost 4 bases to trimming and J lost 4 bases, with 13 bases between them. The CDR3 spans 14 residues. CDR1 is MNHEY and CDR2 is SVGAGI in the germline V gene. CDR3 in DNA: TGTGCCAGCAGTTTCGGGACAAGCGGCACTGAAGCTTTCTTT. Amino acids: CASSFGTSGTEAFF.

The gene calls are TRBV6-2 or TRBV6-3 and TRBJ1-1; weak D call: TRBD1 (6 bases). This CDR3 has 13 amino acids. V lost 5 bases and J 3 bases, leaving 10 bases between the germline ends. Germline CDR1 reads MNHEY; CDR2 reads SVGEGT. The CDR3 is CASSITGYTEAFF. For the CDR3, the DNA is TGTGCCAGCAGTATAACAGGGTACACTGAAGCTTTCTTT.

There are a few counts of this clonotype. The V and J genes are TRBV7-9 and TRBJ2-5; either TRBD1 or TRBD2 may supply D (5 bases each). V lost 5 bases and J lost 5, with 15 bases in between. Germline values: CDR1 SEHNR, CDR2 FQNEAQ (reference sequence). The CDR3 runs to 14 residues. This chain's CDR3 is CASSPRGALETQYF. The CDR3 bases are TGTGCCAGCAGCCCCCGAGGGGCACTGGAGACCCAGTACTTC.

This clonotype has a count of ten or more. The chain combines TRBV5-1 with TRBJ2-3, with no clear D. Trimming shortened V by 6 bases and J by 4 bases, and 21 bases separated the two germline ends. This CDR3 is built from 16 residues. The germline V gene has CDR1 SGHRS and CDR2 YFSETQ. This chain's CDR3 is CASTASYPRTPDTQYF. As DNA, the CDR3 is TGCGCCAGCACTGCCTCGTATCCCAGGACCCCAGATACGCAGTATTTT.

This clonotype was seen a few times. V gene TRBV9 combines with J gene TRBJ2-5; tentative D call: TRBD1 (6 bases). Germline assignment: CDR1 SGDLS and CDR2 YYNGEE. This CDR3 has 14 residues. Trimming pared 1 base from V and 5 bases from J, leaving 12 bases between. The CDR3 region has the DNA TGTGCCAGCAGCGTAAAGGGGGACCGGGAGACCCAGTACTTC. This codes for CASSVKGDRETQYF.

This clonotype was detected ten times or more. CDR3 residues: CASSPASRGVDTQYF. In nucleotides, the CDR3 is TGCGCCAGCAGCCCGGCATCTAGAGGAGTAGATACGCAGTATTTT. The chain carries TRBV5-1 and TRBJ2-3; D call uncertain. Germline V gives CDR1 SGHRS, CDR2 YFSETQ. V gave up 4 bases and J gave up 5 bases, with 17 bases separating them. This CDR3 contains 15 residues.

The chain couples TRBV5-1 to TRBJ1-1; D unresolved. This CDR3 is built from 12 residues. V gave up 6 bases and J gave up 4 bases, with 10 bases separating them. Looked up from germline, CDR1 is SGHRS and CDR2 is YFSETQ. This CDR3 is CASTDWSTEAFF. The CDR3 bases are TGCGCCAGCACTGACTGGAGCACTGAAGCTTTCTTT. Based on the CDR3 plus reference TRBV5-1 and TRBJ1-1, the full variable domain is KAGVTQTPRYLIKTRGQQVTLSCSPISGHRSVSWYQQTPGQGLQFLFEYFSETQRNKGNFPGRFSGRQFSNSRSEMNVSTLELGDSALYLCASTDWSTEAFFGQGTRLTVV.

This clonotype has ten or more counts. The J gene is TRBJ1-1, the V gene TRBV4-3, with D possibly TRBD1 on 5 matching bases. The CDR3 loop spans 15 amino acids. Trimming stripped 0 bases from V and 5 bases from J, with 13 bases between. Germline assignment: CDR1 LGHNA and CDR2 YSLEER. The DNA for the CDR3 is TGCGCCAGCAGCCAAGATCAGTGGGGCACTACTGAAGCTTTCTTT. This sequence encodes CASSQDQWGTTEAFF.

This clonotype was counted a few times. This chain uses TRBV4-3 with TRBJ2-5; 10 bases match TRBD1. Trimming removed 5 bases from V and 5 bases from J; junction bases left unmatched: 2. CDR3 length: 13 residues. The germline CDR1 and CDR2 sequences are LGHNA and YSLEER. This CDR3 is CASSWTGGETQYF. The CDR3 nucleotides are TGCGCCAGCAGCTGGACAGGGGGGGAGACCCAGTACTTC.

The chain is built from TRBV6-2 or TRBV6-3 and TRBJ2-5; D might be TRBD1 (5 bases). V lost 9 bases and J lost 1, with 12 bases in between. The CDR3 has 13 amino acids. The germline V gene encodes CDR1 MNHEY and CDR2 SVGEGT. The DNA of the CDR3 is TGTGCCAGTCAACGCCAGGGCCAAGAGACCCAGTACTTC. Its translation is CASQRQGQETQYF.

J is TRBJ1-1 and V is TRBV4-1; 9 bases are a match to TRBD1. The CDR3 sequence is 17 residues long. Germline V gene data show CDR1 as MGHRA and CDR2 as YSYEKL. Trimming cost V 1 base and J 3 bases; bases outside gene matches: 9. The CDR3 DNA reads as TGCGCCAGCAGCCAAGTAACTATAGGGACAGGGTACACTGAAGCTTTCTTT. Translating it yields CASSQVTIGTGYTEAFF.

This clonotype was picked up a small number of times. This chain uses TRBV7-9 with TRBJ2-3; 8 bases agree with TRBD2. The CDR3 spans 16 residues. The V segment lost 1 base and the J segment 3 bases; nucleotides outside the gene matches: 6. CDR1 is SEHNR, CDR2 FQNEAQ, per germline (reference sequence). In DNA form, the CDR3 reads TGTGCCAGCAGCTTAGGAGTACTAGCGGAAACAGATACGCAGTATTTT. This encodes CASSLGVLAETDTQYF.

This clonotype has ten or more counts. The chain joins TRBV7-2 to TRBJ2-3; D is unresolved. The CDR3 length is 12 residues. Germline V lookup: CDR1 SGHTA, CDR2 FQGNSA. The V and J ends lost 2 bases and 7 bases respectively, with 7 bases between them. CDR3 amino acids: CASSLIGNTQYF. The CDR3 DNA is TGTGCCAGCAGCTTAATAGGGAATACGCAGTATTTT.

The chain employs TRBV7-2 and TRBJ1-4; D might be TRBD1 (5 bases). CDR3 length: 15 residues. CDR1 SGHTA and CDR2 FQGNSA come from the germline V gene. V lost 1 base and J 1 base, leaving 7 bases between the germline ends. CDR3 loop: CASSLGRGTNEKLFF. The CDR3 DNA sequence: TGTGCCAGCAGCTTAGGAAGGGGAACTAATGAAAAACTGTTTTTT.

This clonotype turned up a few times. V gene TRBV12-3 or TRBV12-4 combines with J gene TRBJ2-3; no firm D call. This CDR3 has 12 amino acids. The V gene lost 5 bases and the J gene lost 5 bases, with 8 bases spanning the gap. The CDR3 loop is CASSAQRDTQYF. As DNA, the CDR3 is TGTGCCAGCAGTGCCCAGCGAGATACGCAGTATTTT.

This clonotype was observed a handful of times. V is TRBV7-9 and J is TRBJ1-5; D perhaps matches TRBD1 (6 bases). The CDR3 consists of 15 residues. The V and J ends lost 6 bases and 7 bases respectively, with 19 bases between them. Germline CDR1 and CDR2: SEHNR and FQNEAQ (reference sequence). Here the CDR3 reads CASSPRGGGSQPQHF. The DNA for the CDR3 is TGTGCCAGCAGTCCCCGAGGAGGGGGAAGCCAGCCCCAGCATTTT.

Here the CDR3 DNA reads TGTGCCAGTAGCCGACAGGGGGAGGGTACTGAAGCTTTCTTT. It codes for CASSRQGEGTEAFF. This rearrangement joins TRBV19 to TRBJ1-1, with 9 bases identical to TRBD1. The J segment lost 5 bases and the V segment lost 6 bases, leaving 7 bases of the junction unmatched. Germline values: CDR1 LNHDA, CDR2 SQIVND (reference sequence). The length of the CDR3 is 14 residues. Variable domain in full (rest from reference TRBV19 and TRBJ1-1): DGGITQSPKYLFRKEGQNVTLSCEQNLNHDAMYWYRQDPGQGLRLIYYSQIVNDFQKGDIAEGYSVSREKKESFPLTVTSAQKNPTAFYLCASSRQGEGTEAFFGQGTRLTVV.

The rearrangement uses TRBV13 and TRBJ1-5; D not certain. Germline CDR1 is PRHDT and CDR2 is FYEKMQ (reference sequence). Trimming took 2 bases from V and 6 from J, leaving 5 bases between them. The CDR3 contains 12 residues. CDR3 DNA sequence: TGTGCCAGCAGCTTATTTGGTCAGCCCCAGCATTTT. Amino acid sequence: CASSLFGQPQHF.

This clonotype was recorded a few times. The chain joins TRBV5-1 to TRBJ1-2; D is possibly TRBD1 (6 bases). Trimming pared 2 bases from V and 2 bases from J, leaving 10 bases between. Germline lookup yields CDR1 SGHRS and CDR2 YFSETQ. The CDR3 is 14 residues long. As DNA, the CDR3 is TGCGCCAGCAGCTTACAGGGCACAAACTATGGCTACACCTTC. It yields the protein CASSLQGTNYGYTF.

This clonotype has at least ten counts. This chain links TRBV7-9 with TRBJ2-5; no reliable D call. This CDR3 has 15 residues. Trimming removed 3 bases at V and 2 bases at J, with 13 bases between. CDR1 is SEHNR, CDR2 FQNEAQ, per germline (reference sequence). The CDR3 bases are TGTGCCAGCAGCTTTGTCTTTCAGCCGCAAGAGACCCAGTACTTC. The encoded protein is CASSFVFQPQETQYF. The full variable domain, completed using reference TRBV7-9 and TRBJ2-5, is DTGVSQNPRHKITKRGQNVTFRCDPISEHNRLYWYRQTLGQGPEFLTYFQNEAQLEKSRLLSDRFSAERPKGSFSTLEIQRTEQGDSAMYLCASSFVFQPQETQYFGPGTRLLVL.

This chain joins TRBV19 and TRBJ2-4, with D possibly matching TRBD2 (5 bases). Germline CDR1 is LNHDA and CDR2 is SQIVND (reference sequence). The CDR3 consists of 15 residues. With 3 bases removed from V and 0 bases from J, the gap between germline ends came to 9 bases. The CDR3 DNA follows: TGTGCCAGTAGTATGACGGGAATAGCCAAAAACATTCAGTACTTC. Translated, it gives CASSMTGIAKNIQYF.

CDR3 sequence (DNA): TGCGCCAGCAGCCAAGAGCCAGGTTCTGATGGCTACACCTTC. Protein product: CASSQEPGSDGYTF. The rearrangement links TRBV4-1 to TRBJ1-2, with D hard to call. Looked up from germline, CDR1 is MGHRA and CDR2 is YSYEKL. V lost 0 bases and J 6 bases, leaving 11 bases between the germline ends. The CDR3 is made up of 14 amino acids.

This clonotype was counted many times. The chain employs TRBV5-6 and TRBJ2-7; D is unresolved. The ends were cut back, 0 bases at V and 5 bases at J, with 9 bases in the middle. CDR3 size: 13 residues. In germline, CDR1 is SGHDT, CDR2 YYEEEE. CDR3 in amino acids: CASSLGGSHEQYF. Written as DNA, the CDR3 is TGTGCCAGCAGCTTGGGTGGGTCCCACGAGCAGTACTTC.